The rows below give T cell receptor beta chains drawn from one sample of a study of persistence of HIV-infected CD4 T cells. These receptors have no known antigen. Here immunoSEQ multiplex PCR was the method, and the copy in TCRdb shows in-frame clones only, minus some. Counted here are more than 35,000 clones, about nine tenths occurring once; the ten biggest clones make up approximately 1.4%. The specimen comprised CD4+ T cells sorted from PBMCs after approximately 19-hour stimulation, sampled from a patient who received antiretroviral therapy. The receptors were gathered from an adult man with HIV who was CMV-seropositive. Both conserved end residues are part of each CDR3. The order of the fields is V gene, D gene, clone size, J gene, CDR3 protein, CDR3 DNA. The D gene is left open where the match is weak. Clone size is not always given. Where it is, it says once, few, many or a class for expanded clones.

v_gene: TRBV4-2
d_gene: .
abundance: once
j_gene: TRBJ1-1
CDR3aa: CASSQGLNSGEAFF
CDR3nt: TGTGCCAGCAGCCAAGGCCTAAACAGCGGTGAAGCTTTCTTT

v_gene: TRBV6-5
d_gene: TRBD1
abundance: .
j_gene: TRBJ1-1
CDR3aa: CASTGDRGLFTEAFF
CDR3nt: TGTGCCAGCACTGGGGACAGGGGGCTGTTCACTGAAGCTTTCTTT

v_gene: TRBV6-5
d_gene: .
abundance: .
j_gene: TRBJ2-7
CDR3aa: CASSWRRTYEQYF
CDR3nt: TGTGCCAGCAGTTGGAGACGGACTTACGAGCAGTACTTC

v_gene: TRBV6-5
d_gene: .
abundance: .
j_gene: TRBJ1-2
CDR3aa: CASSRRDEMRGYTF
CDR3nt: TGTGCCAGCAGCAGACGGGACGAGATGAGGGGCTACACCTTC

v_gene: TRBV5-1
d_gene: .
abundance: .
j_gene: TRBJ2-7
CDR3aa: CASSMAGAGSYEQYF
CDR3nt: TGCGCCAGCAGCATGGCAGGGGCAGGGTCCTACGAGCAGTACTTC

v_gene: TRBV4-3
d_gene: .
abundance: .
j_gene: TRBJ1-6
CDR3aa: CASSQVLSEVNSPLHF
CDR3nt: TGCGCCAGCAGCCAAGTTCTTTCTGAGGTTAATTCACCCCTCCACTTT

v_gene: TRBV3-1/TRBV3-2
d_gene: .
abundance: .
j_gene: TRBJ2-3
CDR3aa: CASSSRTDYTQYF
CDR3nt: TGTGCCAGCAGCTCCCGGACCGACTATACGCAGTATTTT

v_gene: TRBV5-6
d_gene: .
abundance: .
j_gene: TRBJ1-1
CDR3aa: CASSLGGMETEAFF
CDR3nt: TGTGCCAGCAGCTTAGGGGGGATGGAAACTGAAGCTTTCTTT

v_gene: TRBV5-6
d_gene: .
abundance: .
j_gene: TRBJ1-2
CDR3aa: CASSLSGPTPSGYTF
CDR3nt: TGTGCCAGCAGCTTGTCGGGGCCCACCCCTTCTGGCTACACCTTC

v_gene: TRBV14
d_gene: .
abundance: .
j_gene: TRBJ1-2
CDR3aa: CASSPTVNYGYTF
CDR3nt: TGTGCCAGCAGCCCGACAGTAAACTATGGCTACACCTTC

v_gene: TRBV7-2
d_gene: TRBD1
abundance: .
j_gene: TRBJ1-6
CDR3aa: CASSSRDRGGNSPLHF
CDR3nt: TGTGCCAGCAGCTCGAGAGACAGGGGGGGAAATTCACCCCTCCACTTT

v_gene: TRBV13
d_gene: TRBD1
abundance: .
j_gene: TRBJ1-1
CDR3aa: CASSLRPNRGPNTEAFF
CDR3nt: TGTGCCAGCAGCCTGCGTCCTAACAGGGGGCCTAACACTGAAGCTTTCTTT

v_gene: TRBV29-1
d_gene: .
abundance: .
j_gene: TRBJ1-1
CDR3aa: CSVIQMNTEAFF
CDR3nt: TGCAGCGTTATACAGATGAACACTGAAGCTTTCTTT

v_gene: TRBV6-4
d_gene: .
abundance: .
j_gene: TRBJ2-1
CDR3aa: CASSDMRGAGYNEQFF
CDR3nt: TGTGCCAGCAGTGACATGAGGGGGGCCGGTTACAATGAGCAGTTCTTC

v_gene: TRBV5-6
d_gene: .
abundance: .
j_gene: TRBJ2-7
CDR3aa: CASSLAENRRLDEQYF
CDR3nt: TGTGCCAGCAGCTTGGCGGAAAATCGACGACTCGACGAGCAGTACTTC

v_gene: TRBV6-2/TRBV6-3
d_gene: .
abundance: .
j_gene: TRBJ2-5
CDR3aa: CASSPDRKETQYF
CDR3nt: TGTGCCAGCAGTCCCGACAGGAAAGAGACCCAGTACTTC

v_gene: TRBV7-8
d_gene: TRBD2
abundance: .
j_gene: TRBJ2-7
CDR3aa: CASSLESRGGEQYF
CDR3nt: TGTGCCAGCAGCTTAGAATCGCGGGGGGGCGAGCAGTACTTC

v_gene: TRBV6-4
d_gene: TRBD1
abundance: .
j_gene: TRBJ1-2
CDR3aa: CASRIGTGGSYGYTF
CDR3nt: TGTGCCAGCAGGATTGGGACAGGGGGCTCCTATGGCTACACCTTC

v_gene: TRBV24-1
d_gene: TRBD1
abundance: few
j_gene: TRBJ2-2
CDR3aa: CATNDRDGELFF
CDR3nt: TGTGCCACCAATGACAGGGACGGGGAGCTGTTTTTT

v_gene: TRBV21-1
d_gene: .
abundance: .
j_gene: TRBJ2-7
CDR3aa: CASSGTSYGEQYF
CDR3nt: TGTGCCAGCAGCGGAACATCCTATGGGGAGCAGTACTTC

v_gene: TRBV2
d_gene: .
abundance: .
j_gene: TRBJ1-6
CDR3aa: CASREYRFLYNSPLHF
CDR3nt: TGTGCCAGCAGAGAGTATAGGTTTCTTTATAATTCACCCCTCCACTTT

v_gene: TRBV10-3
d_gene: .
abundance: .
j_gene: TRBJ2-7
CDR3aa: CAISSIRTLSSYEQYF
CDR3nt: TGTGCCATCAGTTCTATTCGGACTTTAAGCTCCTACGAGCAGTACTTC

v_gene: TRBV30
d_gene: .
abundance: .
j_gene: TRBJ1-2
CDR3aa: CAWSLHGANYGYTF
CDR3nt: TGTGCCTGGAGTCTACACGGAGCTAACTATGGCTACACCTTC

v_gene: TRBV19
d_gene: .
abundance: .
j_gene: TRBJ2-6
CDR3aa: CASSIRQDGSSGANVLTF
CDR3nt: TGTGCCAGTAGTATAAGACAGGATGGTAGCTCTGGGGCCAACGTCCTGACTTTC

v_gene: TRBV24-1
d_gene: .
abundance: .
j_gene: TRBJ2-2
CDR3aa: CATSARTGELFF
CDR3nt: TGTGCCACCAGTGCTCGCACCGGGGAGCTGTTTTTT

v_gene: TRBV2
d_gene: .
abundance: .
j_gene: TRBJ2-7
CDR3aa: CASSESPGAGEQYF
CDR3nt: TGTGCCAGCAGTGAGTCCCCGGGGGCGGGGGAGCAGTACTTC

v_gene: TRBV7-6
d_gene: TRBD1
abundance: .
j_gene: TRBJ1-6
CDR3aa: CASSFRGYSYNSPLHF
CDR3nt: TGTGCCAGCAGCTTCAGGGGGTACTCCTATAATTCACCCCTCCACTTT

v_gene: TRBV19
d_gene: TRBD2
abundance: .
j_gene: TRBJ2-1
CDR3aa: CASSITSGRVGNEQFF
CDR3nt: TGTGCCAGTAGTATCACTAGCGGGAGAGTGGGCAATGAGCAGTTCTTC

v_gene: TRBV25-1
d_gene: .
abundance: .
j_gene: TRBJ1-6
CDR3aa: CASSAGRSSYNSPLHF
CDR3nt: TGTGCCAGCAGTGCGGGACGCAGCTCCTATAATTCACCCCTCCACTTT

v_gene: TRBV7-3
d_gene: .
abundance: .
j_gene: TRBJ1-6
CDR3aa: CASSPMGGRDSPLHF
CDR3nt: TGTGCCAGCAGCCCGATGGGGGGGAGGGATTCACCCCTCCACTTT

v_gene: TRBV6-5
d_gene: TRBD2
abundance: once
j_gene: TRBJ2-7
CDR3aa: CASSRGGRYEQYF
CDR3nt: TGTGCCAGCAGTCGGGGGGGCAGGTACGAGCAGTACTTC

v_gene: TRBV6-5
d_gene: TRBD1
abundance: .
j_gene: TRBJ2-7
CDR3aa: CASSYGKGQIYEQYF
CDR3nt: TGTGCCAGCAGTTACGGGAAGGGACAGATCTACGAGCAGTACTTC

v_gene: TRBV7-2
d_gene: .
abundance: once
j_gene: TRBJ1-2
CDR3aa: CASSLRGGSGANYGYTF
CDR3nt: TGTGCCAGCAGCTTAAGGGGAGGGTCTGGGGCTAACTATGGCTACACCTTC

v_gene: TRBV5-1
d_gene: TRBD1
abundance: .
j_gene: TRBJ1-1
CDR3aa: CASRRGQTEAFF
CDR3nt: TGCGCCAGCAGACGGGGACAGACTGAAGCTTTCTTT

v_gene: TRBV7-6
d_gene: TRBD1
abundance: .
j_gene: TRBJ1-3
CDR3aa: CASRGGQGPGTIYF
CDR3nt: TGTGCCAGCAGGGGGGGACAGGGGCCAGGCACCATATATTTT

v_gene: TRBV9
d_gene: TRBD2
abundance: .
j_gene: TRBJ2-2
CDR3aa: CASSGSGSRTGELFF
CDR3nt: TGTGCCAGCAGCGGTAGCGGGAGTAGAACCGGGGAGCTGTTTTTT

v_gene: TRBV5-1
d_gene: .
abundance: .
j_gene: TRBJ1-1
CDR3aa: CASSRGGAATEAFF
CDR3nt: TGCGCCAGCAGCCGGGGAGGGGCTGCCACTGAAGCTTTCTTT

v_gene: TRBV5-8
d_gene: .
abundance: .
j_gene: TRBJ2-3
CDR3aa: CASSSQGGPDTQYF
CDR3nt: TGTGCCAGCAGCTCCCAAGGGGGTCCAGATACGCAGTATTTT

v_gene: TRBV30
d_gene: .
abundance: .
j_gene: TRBJ1-6
CDR3aa: CAWSRPGHDNSPLHF
CDR3nt: TGTGCCTGGAGCAGACCGGGACACGATAATTCACCCCTCCACTTT

v_gene: TRBV5-6
d_gene: TRBD1
abundance: .
j_gene: TRBJ1-5
CDR3aa: CASSSRQGSGNQPQHF
CDR3nt: TGTGCCAGCAGCTCGAGACAGGGTAGTGGCAATCAGCCCCAGCATTTT

v_gene: TRBV6-5
d_gene: .
abundance: once
j_gene: TRBJ2-7
CDR3aa: CASRKTVTYEQYF
CDR3nt: TGTGCCAGCAGAAAGACAGTTACCTACGAGCAGTACTTC

v_gene: TRBV19
d_gene: .
abundance: .
j_gene: TRBJ2-3
CDR3aa: CASSLGGGLSTDTQYF
CDR3nt: TGTGCCAGTAGTCTGGGCGGAGGCCTTAGCACAGATACGCAGTATTTT

v_gene: TRBV30
d_gene: TRBD1
abundance: .
j_gene: TRBJ2-1
CDR3aa: CAWISGTGLHNEQFF
CDR3nt: TGTGCCTGGATCTCGGGGACAGGGTTACACAATGAGCAGTTCTTC

v_gene: TRBV7-8
d_gene: TRBD1
abundance: .
j_gene: TRBJ1-2
CDR3aa: CASSLGAGGGYGYTF
CDR3nt: TGTGCCAGCAGCTTAGGGGCAGGGGGCGGCTATGGCTACACCTTC

v_gene: TRBV19
d_gene: .
abundance: .
j_gene: TRBJ2-5
CDR3aa: CASSIGFGQGSQETQYF
CDR3nt: TGTGCCAGTAGTATAGGTTTCGGGCAGGGGAGCCAAGAGACCCAGTACTTC